The rows below give T cell receptor beta chains drawn from one sample of a study of blood T cell repertoires in COVID-19. The data were produced by immunoSEQ multiplex PCR, yet TCRdb's version contains in-frame clones alone and is incomplete. This sample yields more than 65,000 clones, of which roughly 73% are seen a single time; 45% to 60% belongs to the top ten. Sequencing was done on a sample of peripheral blood. These receptors were taken from a human donor in a cohort sampled during active COVID-19. Each CDR3 is given with its conserved first and last residue. Fields, in order: CDR3 DNA, CDR3 protein, V gene, D gene, clone size, J gene. The D gene is left open where the match is weak. Some rows have no size entry. The others give once, few or many, or a class for an expanded clone.

TGTGCCAGTAGTATTCAAGGGGCAGGCTACGAGCAGTACTTC	CASSIQGAGYEQYF	TRBV19	-	-	TRBJ2-7
TGTGCCAGCAGCTTTTTCGACTCGGGGACTGAAGCTTTCTTT	CASSFFDSGTEAFF	TRBV7-9	-	-	TRBJ1-1
TGTGCCAGTAGCCGACTAGCGGGGGACAATGAGCAGTTCTTC	CASSRLAGDNEQFF	TRBV19	TRBD2	-	TRBJ2-1
TGCGCCAGCAGCAGGACTAGCGGGAGTGTGAGGGAGACCCAGTACTTC	CASSRTSGSVRETQYF	TRBV5-1	TRBD2	-	TRBJ2-5
TGTGCCAGCAGTGTACAGGGGGCGGGTCAGCCCCAGCATTTT	CASSVQGAGQPQHF	TRBV5-4	TRBD1	once	TRBJ1-5
TGCGCCAGCAGTGGTCTAGGACTTACAGGGGAGCAGTTCTTC	CASSGLGLTGEQFF	TRBV10-1	-	few	TRBJ2-1
TGTGCCAGCAGCGACCTTGGGACAGGGGGTTCCTATAATTCACCCCTCCACTTT	CASSDLGTGGSYNSPLHF	TRBV5-8	TRBD1	-	TRBJ1-6
TGTGCCAGCAGTTTAGGACAGGGGGTCTTAGGGTACGAGCAGTACTTC	CASSLGQGVLGYEQYF	TRBV27	TRBD1	-	TRBJ2-7
TGTGCCAGCAGCCCACGAGCGGGAGTCCCCTACGAGCAGTACTTC	CASSPRAGVPYEQYF	TRBV5-4	TRBD2	few	TRBJ2-7
TGTGCCAGCAGCGTAGAGATAGGAGGGGCTAGCTACACCTTC	CASSVEIGGASYTF	TRBV9	-	-	TRBJ1-2
TGTGCCAGCAGCCATAATGAAAAACTGTTTTTT	CASSHNEKLFF	TRBV6-5	-	-	TRBJ1-4
TGCGCCAGCAGCCCTGGGGACACTACTCCCTCCTACGAGCAGTACTTC	CASSPGDTTPSYEQYF	TRBV5-1	-	-	TRBJ2-7
TGTGCCAGCAGTGCGCGAGGAGAGTATAGCAATCAGCCCCAGCATTTT	CASSARGEYSNQPQHF	TRBV6-1	-	-	TRBJ1-5
TGTGCCAGCTCACCGTATGGGAGTGAAGCTTTCTTT	CASSPYGSEAFF	TRBV18	-	-	TRBJ1-1
TGCGCCAGCAGCCAAGGGCTAGCGAGCACCGGGGAGCTGTTTTTT	CASSQGLASTGELFF	TRBV4-1	-	few	TRBJ2-2
TGTGCCAGCAGCTTACGTCCGGCTCTAGCGGGAGTCCTAGGAGATACGCAGTATTTT	CASSLRPALAGVLGDTQYF	TRBV11-2	TRBD2	-	TRBJ2-3
TGTGCCAGCAGTACAGACAGGACCGCTAACTATGGCTACACCTTC	CASSTDRTANYGYTF	TRBV28	-	-	TRBJ1-2
TGCGCCAGCAGCCCTTTCGGGAGCTCCTACGAGCAGTACTTC	CASSPFGSSYEQYF	TRBV5-1	-	-	TRBJ2-7
TGTGCCAGCTCAGAGTCGAATTCACCCCTCCACTTT	CASSESNSPLHF	TRBV18	-	-	TRBJ1-6
TGTGCCAGCAGCTTAGAGTCCGGCAGGGGGCATTCAGATACGCAGTATTTT	CASSLESGRGHSDTQYF	TRBV11-2	TRBD1	-	TRBJ2-3
TGTGCCATCAGTTCCACAGGGACCTCTGGAAACACCATATATTTT	CAISSTGTSGNTIYF	TRBV10-3	-	-	TRBJ1-3
TGTGCCAGCAATCCACCTACCTATAATTCACCCCTCCACTTT	CASNPPTYNSPLHF	TRBV2	-	-	TRBJ1-6
TGCGCCAGCAGCGCTGGACAGGGTGGGAACACTGAAGCTTTCTTT	CASSAGQGGNTEAFF	TRBV5-1	TRBD1	-	TRBJ1-1
TGCGCCAGCAGTGACAGGGGGTTTGTGTATGGCTACACCTTC	CASSDRGFVYGYTF	TRBV10-2	TRBD1	-	TRBJ1-2
TGCGCCAGCAGCTTGGAGTGGGAGATGGGCTATGAGCAGTTCTTC	CASSLEWEMGYEQFF	TRBV5-1	-	-	TRBJ2-1
TGCGCCAGCAGTCAATCGATAGTTAGGGACAGGGGGTACGAGCAGTACTTC	CASSQSIVRDRGYEQYF	TRBV23-1	TRBD1	-	TRBJ2-7
TGTGCCAGCAGTTCCACGAAAGGACTAGCGGGTACCTCCTACGAGCAGTACTTC	CASSSTKGLAGTSYEQYF	TRBV27	TRBD2	-	TRBJ2-7
TGTGCCAGCAGTCAGGACAGGTCTGGAAACACCATATATTTT	CASSQDRSGNTIYF	TRBV6-5	TRBD1	-	TRBJ1-3
TGTGCCAGCAGTGACCCTGGCGGGGGGCCCTACGAGCAGTACTTC	CASSDPGGGPYEQYF	TRBV6-1	TRBD2	-	TRBJ2-7
TGTGCCAGCAGACCGGGACAGGGAGACACCATATATTTT	CASRPGQGDTIYF	TRBV6-5	TRBD1	-	TRBJ1-3
TGTGCCAGCAGCTTGGGGACTAGCGGGGTGAATGAGCAGTTCTTC	CASSLGTSGVNEQFF	TRBV5-6	TRBD2	-	TRBJ2-1
TGTGCCACCAGTGCCGGGACAGTCAATCAGCCCCAGCATTTT	CATSAGTVNQPQHF	TRBV15	TRBD1	once	TRBJ1-5
TGTGCTAGCAGCTTATATACCGGGACAGGGGTCGAGACCCAGTACTTC	CASSLYTGTGVETQYF	TRBV7-7	TRBD1	few	TRBJ2-5
TGTGCCAGCAGTGCCGGGGGACAGCTCTCCTACGAGCAGTACTTC	CASSAGGQLSYEQYF	TRBV6-4	-	-	TRBJ2-7
TGCGCCAGCAGTGAGGACAGGGCCGGGGAGCTGTTTTTT	CASSEDRAGELFF	TRBV10-2	TRBD1	-	TRBJ2-2
TGTGCCATTACAGGGGGGTTCAACTCTGGGGCCAACGTCCTGACTTTC	CAITGGFNSGANVLTF	TRBV30	TRBD1	few	TRBJ2-6
TGTGCCAGTAGTATAGAGGGCCCCTGGACAGCGAACACCGGGGAGCTGTTTTTT	CASSIEGPWTANTGELFF	TRBV19	-	few	TRBJ2-2
TGTGCCAGCAGCTTGTGGCTAGGGGTTAATGAGCAGTTCTTC	CASSLWLGVNEQFF	TRBV7-2	-	-	TRBJ2-1